This T cell receptor (beta chain) was identified during a study of shared clonotypes between healthy human individuals. Whole-study findings and limits: Among non-shared clonotypes, generation probabilities were lower than among those shared by all four donors. A generally larger estimated richness was seen in naive subsets than in memory subsets.

Profiling relied on immunoSEQ multiplex PCR, and the TCRdb table lists in-frame clones only, not all of them. The sample lists approximately 2.1 million clones, about 92% occurring once. Only Caucasian adults living in Nashville, Tennessee served as donors. Investigators divided CD4+ cells into CD45RA+ naive and CD45RA-negative memory subsets. As for this clone: Antigen: not known.

The CDR3 extends over 13 amino acids. Between the trimmed V and J ends, which lost 2 bases and 4 bases, there was a span of 6 bases. From germline, CDR1 is WSHSY and CDR2 SAAADI. The TCR comes from a man aged 18-30 years in good health. Some clones in this sample may be carry-over from other donors' samples. The sequencing input was naive CD4+ T cells from PBMCs. The subset here: CD45RA+ positively selected. The chain is built from TRBV10-2 and TRBJ1-5; a weak D match, TRBD1 (5 bases). For the CDR3, the DNA is TGCGCCAGCAGTGAGGCAGGGAATCAGCCCCAGCATTTT. This encodes CASSEAGNQPQHF.